This note documents a single T cell receptor (beta chain) sequence. Its target is not known. They built TCR cDNA with 5'RACE template switching, a step that put in a universal primer site and UMIs. TCRdb reanalysed the 5' RACE reads using MiXCR and keeps one entry per CDR3 protein. Found here are roughly 400,000 distinct CDR3 sequences, approximately 19% of them singletons; the top ten hold 18%. Trimming left V 2 bases short and J 2 bases short, with 4 bases between. In germline, CDR1 is MNHEY, CDR2 SMNVEV (reference sequence). The CDR3 has 14 residues. These data come from a study of T cells after yellow fever vaccination. Study-wide context: The fractions with low cell numbers were processed using SMART-Seq v4 Ultra Low Input. General study findings and limits: Overall, a small share of clonotypes was seen in both CD4 and CD8 compartments.

Material: PBMCs, obtained before the yellow fever booster vaccination. The origin of this receptor is a man between 18 and 35 years old who received the YFV17D yellow fever vaccine. The genes are TRBV27 and TRBJ1-6; no definite D call. Here the CDR3 DNA reads TGTGCCAGCAGTTTAGTGACCTATAATTCACCCCTCCACTTT. Protein product: CASSLVTYNSPLHF.